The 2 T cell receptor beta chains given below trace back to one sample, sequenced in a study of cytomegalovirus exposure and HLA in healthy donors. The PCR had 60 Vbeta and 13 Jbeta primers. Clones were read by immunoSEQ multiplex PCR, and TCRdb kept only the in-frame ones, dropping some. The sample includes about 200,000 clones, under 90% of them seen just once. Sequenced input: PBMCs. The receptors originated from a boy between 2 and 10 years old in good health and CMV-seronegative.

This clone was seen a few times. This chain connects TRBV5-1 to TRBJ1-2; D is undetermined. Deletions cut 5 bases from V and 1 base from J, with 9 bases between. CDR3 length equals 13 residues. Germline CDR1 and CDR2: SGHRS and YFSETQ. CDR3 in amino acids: CASRREDNYGYTF. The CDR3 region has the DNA TGCGCCAGCAGGCGAGAAGATAACTATGGCTACACCTTC.

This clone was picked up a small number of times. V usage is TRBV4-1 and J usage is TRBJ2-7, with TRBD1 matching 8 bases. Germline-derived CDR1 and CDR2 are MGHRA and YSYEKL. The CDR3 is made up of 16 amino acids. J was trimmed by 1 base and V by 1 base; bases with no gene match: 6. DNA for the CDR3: TGCGCCAGCAGCCAAGGGACTCGACAGGGGTCCTACGAGCAGTACTTC. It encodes CASSQGTRQGSYEQYF.